Below, one TCR beta chain is given with its context. V was trimmed by 5 bases and J by 12 bases, leaving 14 bases between them. Germline V gene lookup returns CDR1 LNHNV and CDR2 YYDKDF (reference sequence). The CDR3 loop spans 12 amino acids. This sample stems from a study of blood T cell repertoires in COVID-19. Libraries were prepared by immunoSEQ multiplex PCR; TCRdb keeps only in-frame clonotypes and omits some of them. Of about 210,000 clones in the sample, about four fifths are singletons; the top ten hold about 8.9%. Specimen: peripheral blood. The sequence derives from a woman in her forties or fifties with acute or convalescent COVID-19. This chain connects TRBV15 to TRBJ2-1; TRBD2 might be the D (6 bases). The CDR3 bases are TGTGCCACCAGCCGTGAAGCGGGCTCGCAGTTCTTC. It translates to CATSREAGSQFF.